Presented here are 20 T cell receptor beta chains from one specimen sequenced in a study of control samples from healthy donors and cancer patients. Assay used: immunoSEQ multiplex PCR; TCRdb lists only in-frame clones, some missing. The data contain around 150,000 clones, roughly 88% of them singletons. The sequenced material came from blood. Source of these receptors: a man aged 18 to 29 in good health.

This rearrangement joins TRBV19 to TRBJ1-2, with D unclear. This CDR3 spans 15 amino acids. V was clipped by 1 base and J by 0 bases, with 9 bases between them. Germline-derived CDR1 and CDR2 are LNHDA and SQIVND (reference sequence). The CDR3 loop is CASSIGGSPNYGYTF. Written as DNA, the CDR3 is TGTGCCAGTAGTATAGGAGGATCTCCTAACTATGGCTACACCTTC.

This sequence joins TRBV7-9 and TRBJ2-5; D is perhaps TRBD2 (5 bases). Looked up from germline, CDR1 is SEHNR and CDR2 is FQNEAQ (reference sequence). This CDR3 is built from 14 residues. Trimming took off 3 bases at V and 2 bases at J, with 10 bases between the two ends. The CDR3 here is CASSFPTGQETQYF. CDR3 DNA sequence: TGTGCCAGCAGCTTTCCGACGGGACAAGAGACCCAGTACTTC.

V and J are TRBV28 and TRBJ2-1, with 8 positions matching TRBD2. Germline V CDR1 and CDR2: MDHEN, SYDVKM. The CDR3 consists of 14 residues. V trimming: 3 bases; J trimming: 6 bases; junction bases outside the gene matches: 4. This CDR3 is CASSLGGLANEQFF. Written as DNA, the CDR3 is TGTGCCAGCAGTTTGGGTGGACTAGCCAATGAGCAGTTCTTC.

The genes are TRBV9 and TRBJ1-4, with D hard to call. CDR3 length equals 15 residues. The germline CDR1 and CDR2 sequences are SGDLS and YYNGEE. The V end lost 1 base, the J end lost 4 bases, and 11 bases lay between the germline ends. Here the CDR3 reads CASSVNYQSNEKLFF. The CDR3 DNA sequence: TGTGCCAGCAGCGTAAACTACCAAAGTAATGAAAAACTGTTTTTT.

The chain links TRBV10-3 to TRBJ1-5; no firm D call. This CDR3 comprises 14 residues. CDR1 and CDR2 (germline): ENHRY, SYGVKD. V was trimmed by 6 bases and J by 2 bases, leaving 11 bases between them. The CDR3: CAISPTSGNQPQHF. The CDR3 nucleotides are TGTGCCATCAGCCCGACTAGCGGCAATCAGCCCCAGCATTTT.

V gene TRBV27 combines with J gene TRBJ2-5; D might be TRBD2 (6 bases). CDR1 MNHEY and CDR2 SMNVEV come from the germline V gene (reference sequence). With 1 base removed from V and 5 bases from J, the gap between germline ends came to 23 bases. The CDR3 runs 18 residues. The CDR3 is CASSLYPPGTEGSETQYF. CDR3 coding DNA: TGTGCCAGCAGTTTATACCCGCCGGGCACGGAGGGCTCGGAGACCCAGTACTTC.

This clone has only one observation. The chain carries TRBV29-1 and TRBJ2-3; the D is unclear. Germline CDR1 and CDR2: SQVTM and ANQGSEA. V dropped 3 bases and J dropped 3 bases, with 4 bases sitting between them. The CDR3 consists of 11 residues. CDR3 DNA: TGCAGCGTTGAGTATACAGATACGCAGTATTTT. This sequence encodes CSVEYTDTQYF.

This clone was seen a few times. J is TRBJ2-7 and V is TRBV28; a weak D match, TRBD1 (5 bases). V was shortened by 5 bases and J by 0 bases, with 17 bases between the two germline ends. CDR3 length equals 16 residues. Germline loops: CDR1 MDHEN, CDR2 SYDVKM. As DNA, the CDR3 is TGTGCCAGCAGTCGGACATCTTGGGGCGGCTCCTACGAGCAGTACTTC. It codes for CASSRTSWGGSYEQYF.

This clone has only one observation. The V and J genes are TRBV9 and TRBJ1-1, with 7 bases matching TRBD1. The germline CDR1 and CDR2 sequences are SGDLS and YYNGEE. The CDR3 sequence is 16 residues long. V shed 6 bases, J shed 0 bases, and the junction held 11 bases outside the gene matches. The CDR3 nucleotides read TGTGCCAGCACCCGAACGGCAGGGGGATTGAACACTGAAGCTTTCTTT. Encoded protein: CASTRTAGGLNTEAFF. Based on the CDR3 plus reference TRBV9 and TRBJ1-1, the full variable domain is DSGVTQTPKHLITATGQRVTLRCSPRSGDLSVYWYQQSLDQGLQFLIQYYNGEERAKGNILERFSAQQFPDLHSELNLSSLELGDSALYFCASTRTAGGLNTEAFFGQGTRLTVV.

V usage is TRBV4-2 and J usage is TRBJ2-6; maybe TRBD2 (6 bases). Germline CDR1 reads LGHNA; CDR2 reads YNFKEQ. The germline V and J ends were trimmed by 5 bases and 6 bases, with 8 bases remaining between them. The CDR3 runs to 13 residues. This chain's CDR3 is CASSWGEANVLTF. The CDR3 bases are TGTGCCAGCAGCTGGGGGGAGGCCAACGTCCTGACTTTC.

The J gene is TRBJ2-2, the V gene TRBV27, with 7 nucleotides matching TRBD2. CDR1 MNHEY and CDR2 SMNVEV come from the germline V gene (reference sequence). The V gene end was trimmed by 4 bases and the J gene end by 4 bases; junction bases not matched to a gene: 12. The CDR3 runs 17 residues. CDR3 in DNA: TGTGCCAGCAGTTCGCTTCCTCGGACTAGTAGCACCGGGGAGCTGTTTTTT. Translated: CASSSLPRTSSTGELFF.

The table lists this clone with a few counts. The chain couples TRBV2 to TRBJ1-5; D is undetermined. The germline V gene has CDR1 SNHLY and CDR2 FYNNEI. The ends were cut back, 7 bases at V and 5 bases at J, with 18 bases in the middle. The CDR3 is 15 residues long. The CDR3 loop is CASNREARRDQPQHF. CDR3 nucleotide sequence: TGTGCCAGCAACCGGGAGGCACGACGGGATCAGCCCCAGCATTTT.

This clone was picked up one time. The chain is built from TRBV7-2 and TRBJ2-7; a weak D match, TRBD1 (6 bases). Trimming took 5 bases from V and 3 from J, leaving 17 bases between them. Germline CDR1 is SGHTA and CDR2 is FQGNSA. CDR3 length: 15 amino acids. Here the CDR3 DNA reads TGTGCCAGCAGCCACGGTGGGACAACCGTCTACGAGCAGTACTTC. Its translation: CASSHGGTTVYEQYF.

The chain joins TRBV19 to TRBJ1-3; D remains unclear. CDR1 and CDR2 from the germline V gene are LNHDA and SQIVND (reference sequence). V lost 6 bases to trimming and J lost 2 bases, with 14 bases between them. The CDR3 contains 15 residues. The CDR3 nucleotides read TGTGCCAGTAGCCCTGCACGAGGGACTGGAAACACCATATATTTT. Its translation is CASSPARGTGNTIYF.

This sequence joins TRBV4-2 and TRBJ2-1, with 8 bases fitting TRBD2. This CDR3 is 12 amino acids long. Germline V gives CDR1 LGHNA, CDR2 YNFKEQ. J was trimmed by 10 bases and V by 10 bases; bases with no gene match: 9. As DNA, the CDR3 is TGTGCCACCAGGACCGGCGGGGGGGAGCAGTTCTTC. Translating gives CATRTGGGEQFF.

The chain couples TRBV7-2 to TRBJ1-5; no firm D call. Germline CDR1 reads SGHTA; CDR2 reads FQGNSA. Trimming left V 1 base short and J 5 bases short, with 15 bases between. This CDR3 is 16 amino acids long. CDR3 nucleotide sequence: TGTGCCAGCAGCTTAGTTTCAGAGGGCCCCGATCAGCCCCAGCATTTT. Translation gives CASSLVSEGPDQPQHF.

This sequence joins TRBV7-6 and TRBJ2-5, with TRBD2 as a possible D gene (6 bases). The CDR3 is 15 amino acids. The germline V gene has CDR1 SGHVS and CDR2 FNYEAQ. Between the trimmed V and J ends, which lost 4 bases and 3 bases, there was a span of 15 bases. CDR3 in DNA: TGTGCCAGCAGCTCCCGCCGGGACTTAAAAGAGACCCAGTACTTC. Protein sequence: CASSSRRDLKETQYF.

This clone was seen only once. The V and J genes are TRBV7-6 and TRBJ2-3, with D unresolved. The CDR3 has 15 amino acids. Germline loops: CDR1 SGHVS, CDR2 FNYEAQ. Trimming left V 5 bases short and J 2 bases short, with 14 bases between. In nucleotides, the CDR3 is TGTGCCAGCAGCCCCACTGACGGATACACAGATACGCAGTATTTT. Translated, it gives CASSPTDGYTDTQYF.

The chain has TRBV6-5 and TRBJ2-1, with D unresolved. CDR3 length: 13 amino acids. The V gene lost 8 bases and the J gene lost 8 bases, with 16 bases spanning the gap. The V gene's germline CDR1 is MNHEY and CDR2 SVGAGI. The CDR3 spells CASFVRVGDEQFF. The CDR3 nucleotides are TGTGCCAGCTTCGTTCGGGTCGGCGATGAGCAGTTCTTC.

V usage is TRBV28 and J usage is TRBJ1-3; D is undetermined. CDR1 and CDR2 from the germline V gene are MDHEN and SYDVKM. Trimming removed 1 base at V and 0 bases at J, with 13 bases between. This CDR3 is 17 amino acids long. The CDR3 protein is CASSLSGVLSSGNTIYF. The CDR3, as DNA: TGTGCCAGCAGTTTATCCGGGGTCCTGAGCTCTGGAAACACCATATATTTT.